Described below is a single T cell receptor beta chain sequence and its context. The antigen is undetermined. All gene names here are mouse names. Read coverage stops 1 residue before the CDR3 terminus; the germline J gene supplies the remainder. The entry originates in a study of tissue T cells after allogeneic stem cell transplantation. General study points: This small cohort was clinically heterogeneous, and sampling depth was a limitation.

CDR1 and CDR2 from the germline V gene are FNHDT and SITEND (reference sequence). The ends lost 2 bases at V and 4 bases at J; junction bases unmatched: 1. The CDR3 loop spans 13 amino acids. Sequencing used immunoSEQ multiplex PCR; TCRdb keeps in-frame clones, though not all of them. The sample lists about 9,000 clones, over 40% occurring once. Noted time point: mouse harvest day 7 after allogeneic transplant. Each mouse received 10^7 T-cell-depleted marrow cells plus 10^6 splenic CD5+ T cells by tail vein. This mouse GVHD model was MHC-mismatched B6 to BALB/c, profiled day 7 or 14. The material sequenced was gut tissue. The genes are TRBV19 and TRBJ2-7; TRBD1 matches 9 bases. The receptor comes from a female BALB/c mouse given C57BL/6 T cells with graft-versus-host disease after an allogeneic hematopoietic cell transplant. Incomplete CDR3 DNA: TGTGCCAGCAGTATCGGGACAGGGTATGAACAGTAC. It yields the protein CASSIGTGYEQY. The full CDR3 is CASSIGTGYEQYF.